The clone carrying this T cell receptor beta chain was picked up a small number of times. Its antigen is not identified. Separation from the approximately 670-subject first cohort characterized the roughly 120-subject validation cohort, to which the donors belonged. TCRdb's copy holds only in-frame clones and misses some; the assay was immunoSEQ multiplex PCR. The sample carries fewer than 200,000 clones, about 90% recorded once. This CDR3 comprises 14 residues. CDR1 and CDR2 from the germline V gene are SNHLY and FYNNEI. The germline V and J ends were trimmed by 2 bases and 7 bases, with 14 bases remaining between them. This record belongs to a study of cytomegalovirus exposure and HLA in healthy donors. For the study at large: The same platform as the 500 to 700 first-cohort repertoires was used for the 95 to 150 validation repertoires, a later analysis reported.

Study observations and caveats: In vitro assays verified that a few CMV-associated chains recognized CMV antigens specifically. Most sequenced TCRs were rare (though some public TCRs occurred in many donors).

The sequenced material came from PBMCs. The origin of this receptor is a woman between 18 and 30 years old in good health and CMV-seropositive. The chain is built from TRBV2 and TRBJ1-1, with D maybe TRBD1 (6 bases). CDR3 protein: CASSEQGPSLEAFF. As DNA, the CDR3 is TGTGCCAGCAGTGAACAGGGGCCCTCCCTTGAAGCTTTCTTT.